This passage covers 29 T cell receptor beta chains from one sample sequenced in a study of T cells in Graves' hyperthyroidism and ophthalmopathy. RNA transcripts gave rise to amplified TCR beta CDR3 regions. The TCR CDR3 first-round RT-PCR relied on the HTBI primer set. Each CDR3 protein is one row after TCRdb ran MiXCR on the multiplex PCR reads. The data contain around 600,000 distinct CDR3 sequences, 45% of them singletons. The source material was peripheral blood or thyroid tissue (not recorded which). These receptor sequences come from an adult man with Graves' disease, either hyperthyroidism or ophthalmopathy (not recorded which).

This clonotype was counted only a few times. V and J are TRBV7-9 and TRBJ1-2; no firm D call. The CDR3 has 14 amino acids. Trimming removed 3 bases from V and 3 bases from J, with 11 bases in between. Germline V gene lookup returns CDR1 SEHNR and CDR2 FQNEAQ (reference sequence). The CDR3, as DNA: TGTGCCAGCAGCTTGGCCGGGAACGACTATGGCTACACCTTC. It is translated as CASSLAGNDYGYTF.

This clonotype was seen a few times. The rearrangement joins TRBV2 to TRBJ1-1; D unresolved. This CDR3 contains 12 residues. Germline values: CDR1 SNHLY, CDR2 FYNNEI. Trimming removed 3 bases at V and 5 bases at J, with 7 bases between. CDR3 residues: CASSDWGTEAFF. DNA of the CDR3: TGTGCCAGCAGTGATTGGGGTACTGAAGCTTTCTTT.

In this sample, this clonotype turned up a few times. The chain recombines TRBV29-1 with TRBJ2-3, with D possibly being TRBD1 or TRBD2 (5 bases each). The CDR3 covers 14 residues. CDR1 and CDR2 from the germline V gene are SQVTM and ANQGSEA. V dropped 3 bases and J dropped 1 base, with 11 bases sitting between them. CDR3 sequence reads: CSVEVMGGTDTQYF. For the CDR3, the DNA is TGCAGCGTTGAGGTTATGGGGGGCACAGATACGCAGTATTTT.

This clonotype was counted only a few times. The rearrangement joins TRBV29-1 to TRBJ2-5; 9 bases match TRBD1. V trimming: 3 bases; J trimming: 5 bases; junction bases outside the gene matches: 10. The V gene's germline CDR1 is SQVTM and CDR2 ANQGSEA. This CDR3 is 15 amino acids long. DNA of the CDR3: TGCAGCGTTGATCCTTCGGGACAGGGAAGGGAGACCCAGTACTTC. Translated: CSVDPSGQGRETQYF.

The V call is TRBV19, the J call TRBJ2-5; D is possibly TRBD2 (6 bases). Per the germline V gene, CDR1 is LNHDA and CDR2 is SQIVND (reference sequence). V lost 7 bases and J 5 bases, leaving 17 bases between the germline ends. The CDR3 loop spans 14 amino acids. CDR3 bases: TGTGCCAGTACCAATCCGCTTGGAGGGGAGACCCAGTACTTC. Amino acid sequence: CASTNPLGGETQYF.

This clonotype was seen at least ten times. This chain uses TRBV12-3 or TRBV12-4 with TRBJ1-2; 7 positions agree with TRBD1. CDR3 size: 14 residues. Unmatched junction bases numbered 9, after V lost 6 bases and J lost 5 bases. CDR3 residues: CASRSDRELYGYTF. CDR3 in DNA: TGTGCCAGCAGGTCCGACAGGGAGCTGTATGGCTACACCTTC.

For this clonotype: A much larger clone differs by one base, so this may be a read error. The rearrangement links TRBV10-3 to TRBJ2-7, with 9 bases matching TRBD1. The CDR3 spans 14 residues. CDR1 ENHRY and CDR2 SYGVKD come from the germline V gene. The CDR3 loop reads CATRGTGFGDERYF. The CDR3 DNA follows: TGTGCCACCAGAGGGACAGGGTTCGGTGACGAGCGGTACTTC.

The CDR3 sequence: CAISVGYYGYTF. DNA for the CDR3: TGTGCCATCAGTGTGGGATACTATGGCTACACCTTC. V usage is TRBV10-3 and J usage is TRBJ1-2; the D is unclear. The CDR3 sequence is 12 residues long. The V end was cut by 4 bases, the J end by 3 bases, with 6 bases between. In germline, CDR1 is ENHRY, CDR2 SYGVKD.

This clonotype was seen just once. The rearrangement uses TRBV5-1 and TRBJ1-1, with a weak D call TRBD1 (5 bases). Trimming pared 1 base from V and 0 bases from J, leaving 22 bases between. This CDR3 comprises 19 residues. Germline V lookup: CDR1 SGHRS, CDR2 YFSETQ. CDR3 bases: TGCGCCAGCAGCTTGTTCCCGCCTGGGGGATCTCGCCTGAACACTGAAGCTTTCTTT. Encoded protein: CASSLFPPGGSRLNTEAFF.

The rearrangement uses TRBV10-2 and TRBJ1-6, with D perhaps matching TRBD1 (5 bases). Trimming stripped 7 bases from V and 6 bases from J, with 10 bases between. The CDR3 covers 13 residues. The germline V gene encodes CDR1 WSHSY and CDR2 SAAADI. This chain's CDR3 is CASKSGGNSPLHF. The CDR3 nucleotides read TGCGCCAGCAAGTCCGGGGGTAATTCACCCCTCCACTTT.

The chain is built from TRBV15 and TRBJ1-5; 8 bases line up with TRBD1. Looked up from germline, CDR1 is LNHNV and CDR2 is YYDKDF (reference sequence). The CDR3 is 14 residues long. Trimming took 4 bases from V and 4 from J; bases not matched to a gene: 3. As DNA, the CDR3 is TGTGCCACCAGCATCGGACAGGGAAATCAGCCCCAGCATTTT. The encoded protein is CATSIGQGNQPQHF.

This clonotype was seen more than once but under ten times. V usage is TRBV7-9 and J usage is TRBJ1-1; D may be TRBD1 (5 bases). In germline, CDR1 is SEHNR, CDR2 FQNEAQ (reference sequence). With 3 bases removed from V and 6 bases from J, the gap between germline ends came to 11 bases. The CDR3 loop spans 13 amino acids. The CDR3 loop reads CASSFREHPEAFF. CDR3 in DNA: TGTGCCAGCAGCTTCAGGGAACACCCTGAAGCTTTCTTT.

The chain carries TRBV20-1 and TRBJ1-4, with D possibly matching TRBD1 (6 bases). V shed 3 bases and J shed 8 bases, with 13 bases lying between them. CDR3 size: 13 residues. Germline V gene lookup returns CDR1 DFQATT and CDR2 SNEGSKA (reference sequence). The CDR3 bases are TGCAGTGCTAGGGACGGGACATCCGAAAAACTGTTTTTT. Translation: CSARDGTSEKLFF.

This clonotype showed up many times. The chain uses TRBV29-1 and TRBJ1-2; D uncertain. There are 11 residues in the CDR3. Germline CDR1 is SQVTM and CDR2 is ANQGSEA. Trimming pared 4 bases from V and 6 bases from J, leaving 9 bases between. The CDR3 DNA follows: TGCAGCGTTGTCGCCCAGAATGGCTACACCTTC. Residues: CSVVAQNGYTF.

V usage is TRBV7-9 and J usage is TRBJ1-3; D call uncertain. Germline loops: CDR1 SEHNR, CDR2 FQNEAQ (reference sequence). V lost 3 bases, J lost 1 base, and 16 bases lay in between. This CDR3 has 17 residues. CDR3 loop: CASSLAVGRLSGNTIYF. The DNA for the CDR3 is TGTGCCAGCAGCTTGGCCGTAGGGAGGCTATCTGGAAACACCATATATTTT.

The chain combines TRBV24-1 with TRBJ1-2; D uncertain. Trimming took 2 bases from V and 2 from J, leaving 5 bases between them. Germline CDR1 and CDR2: KGHDR and SFDVKD. This CDR3 comprises 13 residues. DNA of the CDR3: TGTGCCACCAGTGATTCGAGGAACTATGGCTACACCTTC. It translates to CATSDSRNYGYTF.

In DNA form, the CDR3 reads TGCAGCGTAGACGACATGAACACTGAAGCTTTCTTT. It codes for CSVDDMNTEAFF. The J gene is TRBJ1-1, the V gene TRBV29-1; D not resolved. The germline V gene encodes CDR1 SQVTM and CDR2 ANQGSEA. The CDR3 is 12 amino acids. Trimming took off 6 bases at V and 0 bases at J, with 8 bases between the two ends.

This clonotype was counted ten times or more. The genes are TRBV20-1 and TRBJ1-3; D possibly corresponds to TRBD1 (6 bases). Trimming stripped 5 bases from V and 0 bases from J, with 8 bases between. The germline V gene encodes CDR1 DFQATT and CDR2 SNEGSKA (reference sequence). This CDR3 spans 13 amino acids. The CDR3 sequence: CSAGQSSGNTIYF. CDR3 in DNA: TGCAGTGCTGGACAGAGCTCTGGAAACACCATATATTTT.

This clonotype was seen ten or more times. J is TRBJ1-1 and V is TRBV10-1; 7 bases map to TRBD1. CDR3 length: 13 amino acids. In germline, CDR1 is WNHNN, CDR2 SYGVQD (reference sequence). J was trimmed by 8 bases and V by 5 bases; bases with no gene match: 8. CDR3 sequence reads: CASSPRGQAEAFF. Written as DNA, the CDR3 is TGCGCCAGCAGTCCTAGAGGACAGGCCGAAGCTTTCTTT.

The chain is built from TRBV20-1 and TRBJ2-5; 9 positions match TRBD2. V lost 4 bases, J lost 2 bases, and 8 bases stayed unmatched. The CDR3 runs to 15 residues. Germline lookup yields CDR1 DFQATT and CDR2 SNEGSKA (reference sequence). CDR3 residues: CSATTSTSGQETQYF. CDR3 bases: TGCAGTGCTACGACGTCGACTAGCGGTCAAGAGACCCAGTACTTC.

This clonotype was detected only once. The J gene is TRBJ1-1, the V gene TRBV7-9; perhaps TRBD1 as D (6 bases). V dropped 5 bases and J dropped 8 bases, with 18 bases sitting between them. The CDR3 consists of 14 residues. The V gene's germline CDR1 is SEHNR and CDR2 FQNEAQ (reference sequence). The CDR3 DNA sequence: TGTGCCAGCAGCCTACAGACAGGAGGTTACGAAGCTTTCTTT. This translates into CASSLQTGGYEAFF.

The genes are TRBV6-4 and TRBJ1-5; D is undetermined. Germline CDR1 is MRHNA and CDR2 is SNTAGT. This CDR3 has 9 amino acids. V was pared by 7 bases and J by 13 bases, with 8 bases between. CDR3 sequence (DNA): TGTGCCAGCAACTTAGGACAGCATTTT. This encodes CASNLGQHF.

The chain has TRBV2 and TRBJ1-5; D is unclear. The CDR3 sequence is 15 residues long. Germline V lookup: CDR1 SNHLY, CDR2 FYNNEI. The V end was cut by 9 bases, the J end by 0 bases, with 15 bases between. CDR3 coding DNA: TGTGCCAGTAATTTGAAGGTTTATAGCAATCAGCCCCAGCATTTT. Translated: CASNLKVYSNQPQHF.

There are a few counts of this clonotype. The genes are TRBV6-5 and TRBJ1-6; TRBD1 might be the D (5 bases). Germline values: CDR1 MNHEY, CDR2 SVGAGI. The CDR3 runs 15 residues. The ends were cut back, 5 bases at V and 7 bases at J, with 15 bases in the middle. In DNA, the CDR3 is TGTGCCAGCAGTGAGGGGTCAGGGCGGAATTCACCCCTCCACTTT. It encodes CASSEGSGRNSPLHF.

A word on this clonotype: Sequence at one end of the junction differs from germline and may be a read error. V and J are TRBV12-3 or TRBV12-4 and TRBJ1-2; D possibly corresponds to TRBD1 (5 bases). The CDR3 runs 14 residues. DNA of the CDR3: TGTACCAGCAGTTTAAGTGCCCAGGGCTATGGCTACACCTTC. Protein product: CTSSLSAQGYGYTF.

V usage is TRBV25-1 and J usage is TRBJ1-5; D not resolved. The CDR3 is made up of 13 amino acids. V lost 5 bases, J lost 7 bases, and 12 bases lay in between. Per the germline V gene, CDR1 is MGHDK and CDR2 is SYGVNS. CDR3 amino acids: CASSPAVGQPQHF. The CDR3 DNA sequence: TGTGCCAGCAGTCCAGCAGTTGGGCAGCCCCAGCATTTT. Drawing the rest from reference TRBV25-1 and TRBJ1-5, the complete variable domain is EADIYQTPRYLVIGTGKKITLECSQTMGHDKMYWYQQDPGMELHLIHYSYGVNSTEKGDLSSESTVSRIRTEHFPLTLESARPSHTSQYLCASSPAVGQPQHFGDGTRLSIL.

The rearrangement joins TRBV10-3 to TRBJ1-1; D may be TRBD1 (6 bases). The V gene's germline CDR1 is ENHRY and CDR2 SYGVKD. The V and J ends lost 0 bases and 5 bases respectively, with 13 bases between them. The CDR3 totals 15 residues. CDR3 protein: CAISESGGALTEAFF. In DNA, the CDR3 is TGTGCCATCAGTGAGTCTGGGGGGGCTTTGACTGAAGCTTTCTTT.

V usage is TRBV20-1 and J usage is TRBJ1-4; D is undetermined. Germline V gives CDR1 DFQATT, CDR2 SNEGSKA (reference sequence). The V gene lost 3 bases and the J gene lost 8 bases, with 13 bases spanning the gap. The CDR3 is 13 residues long. This chain's CDR3 is CSARRLAGEKLFF. In DNA form, the CDR3 reads TGCAGTGCTAGGCGGCTAGCGGGAGAAAAACTGTTTTTT.

The chain joins TRBV25-1 to TRBJ1-6; D remains ambiguous. V was cut by 9 bases and J by 6 bases, with 3 bases left in between. CDR3 size: 10 residues. Germline CDR1 is MGHDK and CDR2 is SYGVNS. The CDR3 sequence: CARGNSPLHF. The DNA for the CDR3 is TGTGCCAGGGGTAATTCACCCCTCCACTTT.